This T cell receptor beta chain originates from a study of blood T cell repertoires in COVID-19. The overall study: There were acute and convalescent COVID-19 samples, and they came from the United States, Italy and Spain.

Germline CDR1 KGHSH, CDR2 LQKENI. Trimming left V 2 bases short and J 8 bases short, with 12 bases between. The CDR3 has 13 amino acids. In the source study's methods: Amplification with reference gene primers provided the estimates of nucleated cell counts. Data came from immunoSEQ multiplex PCR; TCRdb stores just in-frame clones and leaves some out. That table is the source of V, J and clone size, and D and trimming were worked out from the DNA. The sample records 250,000 to 300,000 clones, over 80% being singletons. This receptor was identified in a woman aged 45-65 years with COVID-19, enrolled during active disease. The chain employs TRBV18 and TRBJ1-1; no definite D call. The sample consisted of peripheral blood. The CDR3 region has the DNA TGTGCCAGCTCACCAGCGGCAGGAGGGGAAGCTTTCTTT. Amino acid sequence: CASSPAAGGEAFF.